Listed below are T cell receptor beta chains from one sample, sequenced in a study of stem cell transplantation in POMP-related autoinflammatory disease. Libraries were prepared by immunoSEQ multiplex PCR; TCRdb keeps only in-frame clonotypes and omits some of them. The sample has about 26,000 clones, approximately 78% seen once. This sample comprised CD4+ T cells from PBMCs, obtained before stem cell transplantation. The receptor set was obtained from a human donor with POMP-related autoinflammation and immune dysregulation (PRAID). Each CDR3 is given with its conserved first and last residue. The order of the fields is J gene, V gene, D gene, clone size, CDR3 DNA, CDR3 protein. The D gene is left open where the match is weak. Size is omitted from some rows. Given values are once, few, many or a class for expanded clones.

j_call: TRBJ1-4
v_call: TRBV6-5
d_call: NA
clone_size: NA
cdr3_nt: TGTGCCAGCAGTTATTTGAGGTCGGAGGGAAAACTGTTTTTT
cdr3_aa: CASSYLRSEGKLFF

j_call: TRBJ1-2
v_call: TRBV7-9
d_call: NA
clone_size: NA
cdr3_nt: TGTGCCAGCAGCTTATTGGGGGGGCCTAACTATGGCTACACCTTC
cdr3_aa: CASSLLGGPNYGYTF

j_call: TRBJ2-1
v_call: TRBV4-2
d_call: TRBD2
clone_size: NA
cdr3_nt: TGTGCCAGCAGCCAACGGTTGGCGGGGGGGGACAATGAGCAGTTCTTC
cdr3_aa: CASSQRLAGGDNEQFF

j_call: TRBJ2-3
v_call: TRBV27
d_call: TRBD2
clone_size: once
cdr3_nt: TGTGCCAGCAGTTTATTTCCGGGACTAGCAGCTAGCACAGATACGCAGTATTTT
cdr3_aa: CASSLFPGLAASTDTQYF

j_call: TRBJ2-1
v_call: TRBV27
d_call: TRBD2
clone_size: NA
cdr3_nt: TGTGCCAGCACCCCCCGCGGACTAGCGTATAACAATGAGCAGTTCTTC
cdr3_aa: CASTPRGLAYNNEQFF

j_call: TRBJ1-5
v_call: TRBV6-5
d_call: NA
clone_size: NA
cdr3_nt: TGTGCCAGCAGTCCAACCTCGGGGCGTCAGCCCCAGCATTTT
cdr3_aa: CASSPTSGRQPQHF

j_call: TRBJ1-1
v_call: TRBV27
d_call: TRBD1
clone_size: NA
cdr3_nt: TGTGCCAGCAGCTTATGGGACAGGGCCACTGAAGCTTTCTTT
cdr3_aa: CASSLWDRATEAFF

j_call: TRBJ2-7
v_call: TRBV19
d_call: NA
clone_size: NA
cdr3_nt: TGTGCCAGTAGTATTTCTCACACGTTGACGAATCCCTACGAGCAGTACTTC
cdr3_aa: CASSISHTLTNPYEQYF

j_call: TRBJ2-5
v_call: TRBV18
d_call: NA
clone_size: NA
cdr3_nt: TGTGCCAGCTCGCGGGACACCCCGGGGACCCAGTACTTC
cdr3_aa: CASSRDTPGTQYF

j_call: TRBJ1-2
v_call: TRBV11-2
d_call: TRBD1
clone_size: NA
cdr3_nt: TGTGCCAGCAGCACGGAGGGACAGGGGATGGGCTACACCTTC
cdr3_aa: CASSTEGQGMGYTF

j_call: TRBJ1-1
v_call: TRBV18
d_call: TRBD1
clone_size: few
cdr3_nt: TGTGCCAGCTCACCCAGGACAGGGCGGATGAACACTGAAGCTTTCTTT
cdr3_aa: CASSPRTGRMNTEAFF

j_call: TRBJ1-2
v_call: TRBV29-1
d_call: NA
clone_size: NA
cdr3_nt: TGCAGCGTTGGCCCCCGTTGGCCCACCGGGACCCGCTATGGCTACACCTTC
cdr3_aa: CSVGPRWPTGTRYGYTF

j_call: TRBJ2-5
v_call: TRBV5-1
d_call: NA
clone_size: NA
cdr3_nt: TGCGCCAGCAGCAGAGGGGGTGGACAAGAGACCCAGTACTTC
cdr3_aa: CASSRGGGQETQYF

j_call: TRBJ1-1
v_call: TRBV30
d_call: NA
clone_size: NA
cdr3_nt: TGTGCCTCTATAAAAGGGGACACTGAAGCTTTCTTT
cdr3_aa: CASIKGDTEAFF

j_call: TRBJ2-2
v_call: TRBV5-1
d_call: NA
clone_size: NA
cdr3_nt: TGCGCCAGCACCCCCCTAGGGGGGGGATTCACCGGGGAGCTGTTTTTT
cdr3_aa: CASTPLGGGFTGELFF

j_call: TRBJ1-1
v_call: TRBV10-3
d_call: TRBD1
clone_size: NA
cdr3_nt: TGTGCCATCAGGGCGACAGGGCGGACTGAAGCTTTCTTT
cdr3_aa: CAIRATGRTEAFF

j_call: TRBJ1-1
v_call: TRBV2
d_call: NA
clone_size: NA
cdr3_nt: TGTGCCAGCAGTTTTCAAAGAGGCACTGAAGCTTTCTTT
cdr3_aa: CASSFQRGTEAFF

j_call: TRBJ1-1
v_call: TRBV6-5
d_call: NA
clone_size: NA
cdr3_nt: TGTGCCAGCACCGACCCCCCGGGCAGGCGGGCTTTCTTT
cdr3_aa: CASTDPPGRRAFF

j_call: TRBJ2-2
v_call: TRBV18
d_call: TRBD2
clone_size: NA
cdr3_nt: TGTGCCAGCTCGTCCGGGGGGTCCACCGGGGAGCTGTTTTTT
cdr3_aa: CASSSGGSTGELFF

j_call: TRBJ1-2
v_call: TRBV2
d_call: TRBD1
clone_size: NA
cdr3_nt: TGTGCCAGCAGATGGGACAGAGGGGCCAACTATGGCTACACCTTC
cdr3_aa: CASRWDRGANYGYTF

j_call: TRBJ1-2
v_call: TRBV19
d_call: TRBD1
clone_size: few
cdr3_nt: TGTGCCAGTAAGGTAGGGGGCAACTATGGCTACACCTTC
cdr3_aa: CASKVGGNYGYTF

j_call: TRBJ1-2
v_call: TRBV9
d_call: TRBD1
clone_size: NA
cdr3_nt: TGTGCCAGCAGCTCTAGCCCCCTCGGACAGGGCTATGGCTACACCTTC
cdr3_aa: CASSSSPLGQGYGYTF

j_call: TRBJ1-5
v_call: TRBV6-1
d_call: NA
clone_size: NA
cdr3_nt: TGTGCCAGCAGGACTGTTAGCAATCAGCCCCAGCATTTT
cdr3_aa: CASRTVSNQPQHF